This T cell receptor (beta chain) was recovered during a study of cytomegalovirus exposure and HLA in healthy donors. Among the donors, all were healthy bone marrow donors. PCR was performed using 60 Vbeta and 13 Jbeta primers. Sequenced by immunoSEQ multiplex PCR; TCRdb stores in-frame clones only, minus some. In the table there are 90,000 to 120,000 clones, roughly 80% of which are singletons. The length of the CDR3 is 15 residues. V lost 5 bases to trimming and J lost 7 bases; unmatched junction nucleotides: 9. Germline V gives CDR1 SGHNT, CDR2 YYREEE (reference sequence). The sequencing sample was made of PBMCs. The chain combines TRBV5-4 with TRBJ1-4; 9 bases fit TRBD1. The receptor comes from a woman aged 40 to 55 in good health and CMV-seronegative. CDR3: CASSYDRGSSEKLFF. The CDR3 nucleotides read TGTGCCAGCAGTTACGACAGGGGGTCAAGTGAAAAACTGTTTTTT.